This T cell receptor beta chain was observed in a study of HIV-infected patients and healthy controls. Points from the study as a whole: Healthy controls shared more CDR3 sequences between individuals than HIV-infected patients did.

Whole blood was used without fractionation, so all unsorted peripheral T cells were included. Germline trimming cut 10 bases from V and 3 bases from J; bases unmatched to any gene: 11. The CDR3 is 14 residues long. The germline V gene encodes CDR1 ENHRY and CDR2 SYGVKD. Reverse transcription used approximately 500 ng RNA and constant-region primers for alpha and beta. Separate chain-specific third strand synthesis with multiplexing indices produced the alpha and beta libraries. TCRdb re-derived calls from the 5' RACE reads in MiXCR, one entry per CDR3 protein. The table has some 10,000 distinct CDR3 sequences, about 6% seen once. This clonotype is medium-sized within its sample. What it binds is not known.

This TCR came from an adult in good health. This chain joins TRBV10-3 and TRBJ2-5, with 7 positions matching TRBD1. Sequencing was performed on blood. The CDR3 nucleotides are TGTGCCACATCACGGCCCGACAGGGAAGAGACCCAGTACTTC. It specifies CATSRPDREETQYF.